One sample yielded the 30 T cell receptor beta chains listed below, sequenced in a study of T cells in localized non-small cell lung cancer (dated by TCRdb to 2020 to 2022). Libraries were built with the immunoSEQ multiplex PCR assay. The clones in this table, taken by TCRdb from immuneACCESS, are in-frame only. Not every clone is retained; where verified, under half of the shortfall comes from an unresolved V gene, and the cause of the rest is unknown. The table for this sample lists roughly 20,000 clones; about 88% of them were counted only once. 2% to 2.5% of the sample goes to the ten largest clones. Specimen: peripheral blood, collected before any cancer treatment. The receptors here all came from a man aged 40 to 69 with stage I lung adenocarcinoma.

V and J are TRBV5-1 and TRBJ2-5; D is possibly TRBD2 (5 bases). The CDR3 totals 16 residues. The V and J ends lost 1 base and 6 bases respectively, with 19 bases between them. Germline CDR1 is SGHRS and CDR2 is YFSETQ. This chain's CDR3 is CASSLSKRAALKTQYF. CDR3 in DNA: TGCGCCAGCAGCTTGTCTAAGAGGGCGGCATTGAAGACCCAGTACTTC.

This chain links TRBV7-9 with TRBJ1-5; tentatively, D is TRBD1 (5 bases). V lost 8 bases, J lost 3 bases, and 8 bases lay in between. The CDR3 has 12 residues. Germline CDR1 and CDR2: SEHNR and FQNEAQ (reference sequence). The CDR3 sequence is CASQGDNQPQHF. CDR3 DNA sequence: TGTGCCAGCCAAGGGGACAATCAGCCCCAGCATTTT.

This rearrangement joins TRBV7-9 to TRBJ2-1, with 8 bases lining up with TRBD2. This CDR3 comprises 16 residues. Per the germline V gene, CDR1 is SEHNR and CDR2 is FQNEAQ (reference sequence). The V and J ends lost 3 bases and 3 bases, in that order; junction bases with no gene match: 7. CDR3 sequence reads: CASSLFLAGSYNEQFF. CDR3 in DNA: TGTGCCAGCAGCTTGTTTCTAGCGGGCAGCTACAATGAGCAGTTCTTC.

The chain uses TRBV7-8 and TRBJ1-5, with TRBD1 matching 7 bases. V gave up 1 base and J gave up 4 bases; unmatched junction bases: 4. The CDR3 consists of 15 residues. Germline CDR1 reads SGHVS; CDR2 reads FQNEAQ. CDR3 amino acids: CASSLERDRNQPQHF. The CDR3 nucleotides are TGTGCCAGCAGCTTAGAGAGGGACAGAAATCAGCCCCAGCATTTT.

V and J are TRBV6-5 and TRBJ2-1; either TRBD1 or TRBD2 may supply D (5 bases each). The CDR3 is 14 residues long. The germline V gene encodes CDR1 MNHEY and CDR2 SVGAGI. V was pared by 6 bases and J by 6 bases, with 15 bases between. In DNA, the CDR3 is TGTGCCAGCAGCCGTCCCGGGGACCTCAATGAGCAGTTCTTC. This sequence encodes CASSRPGDLNEQFF.

The V gene is TRBV28, the J gene TRBJ2-1; no reliable D call. The CDR3 runs 13 residues. Germline CDR1 is MDHEN and CDR2 is SYDVKM. Trimming left V 5 bases short and J 12 bases short, with 17 bases between. The CDR3 is CASSPFLVGRQFF. CDR3 nucleotides: TGTGCCAGCAGTCCGTTCTTAGTGGGAAGGCAGTTCTTC.

The rearrangement joins TRBV2 to TRBJ2-7; D possibly corresponds to TRBD1 (7 bases). Trimming took off 6 bases at V and 5 bases at J, with 17 bases between the two ends. The germline gives CDR1 SNHLY, CDR2 FYNNEI. The CDR3 is made up of 14 amino acids. The CDR3 spells CASSFRGAIDEQYF. CDR3 coding DNA: TGTGCCAGCAGCTTCAGGGGGGCTATCGACGAGCAGTACTTC.

The chain recombines TRBV18 with TRBJ2-7; 9 bases are shared with TRBD2. The V gene end was trimmed by 2 bases and the J gene end by 2 bases; junction bases not matched to a gene: 7. This CDR3 has 16 residues. In germline, CDR1 is KGHSH, CDR2 LQKENI. The CDR3: CASSPTEAGGPYEQYF. CDR3 bases: TGTGCCAGCTCACCAACTGAGGCGGGAGGGCCCTACGAGCAGTACTTC.

The CDR3 loop is CASSPNTGELFF. DNA for the CDR3: TGTGCCAGCAGCCCCAACACCGGGGAGCTGTTTTTT. The chain uses TRBV11-2 and TRBJ2-2; D is undetermined. V lost 5 bases and J 2 bases, leaving 3 bases between the germline ends. This CDR3 spans 12 amino acids. In germline, CDR1 is SGHAT, CDR2 FQNNGV.

The table lists this clone with a count of one. The V call is TRBV7-9, the J call TRBJ2-3; 7 bases fit TRBD1. V lost 6 bases and J lost 5; bases outside the gene matches: 17. Germline-derived CDR1 and CDR2 are SEHNR and FQNEAQ (reference sequence). CDR3 length equals 17 residues. The chain's CDR3 is CASRAFEPPGQLDTQYF. The CDR3 DNA follows: TGTGCCAGCAGGGCTTTCGAGCCCCCGGGACAGCTAGATACGCAGTATTTT. The full variable domain, with the rest looked up from reference TRBV7-9 and TRBJ2-3, is DTGVSQNPRHKITKRGQNVTFRCDPISEHNRLYWYRQTLGQGPEFLTYFQNEAQLEKSRLLSDRFSAERPKGSFSTLEIQRTEQGDSAMYLCASRAFEPPGQLDTQYFGPGTRLTVL.

The chain recombines TRBV4-1 with TRBJ2-3; TRBD2 matches 8 bases. Trimming at V came to 4 bases and at J to 2 bases, leaving 5 bases not matched to a gene. CDR3 size: 15 residues. CDR1 and CDR2 (germline): MGHRA, YSYEKL. Here the CDR3 reads CASSLSGVDTDTQYF. CDR3 coding DNA: TGCGCCAGCAGCCTTAGCGGGGTCGACACAGATACGCAGTATTTT.

The rearrangement joins TRBV7-8 to TRBJ2-7; unclear D gene. The germline CDR1 and CDR2 sequences are SGHVS and FQNEAQ. The CDR3 spans 15 residues. V gave up 1 base and J gave up 0 bases, with 10 bases separating them. CDR3 DNA sequence: TGTGCCAGCAGCTTAGGGACGGCGAGCTCCTACGAGCAGTACTTC. Its translation: CASSLGTASSYEQYF.

The V call is TRBV4-3, the J call TRBJ2-7; 10 nucleotides agree with TRBD1. The V segment lost 4 bases and the J segment 1 base; nucleotides outside the gene matches: 4. Germline assignment: CDR1 LGHNA and CDR2 YSLEER. The CDR3 is 15 residues long. The CDR3 region has the DNA TGCGCCAGCAGCCTGTGGACAGGGGGATCCTACGAGCAGTACTTC. Protein sequence: CASSLWTGGSYEQYF.

The rearrangement joins TRBV12-5 to TRBJ2-3, with D uncertain. The CDR3 has 14 residues. Germline loops: CDR1 LGHNT, CDR2 FRNRAP. V was shortened by 5 bases and J by 1 base, with 10 bases between the two germline ends. This CDR3 is CASGPSVGTDTQYF. The CDR3 DNA reads as TGTGCTAGTGGTCCCTCTGTTGGCACAGATACGCAGTATTTT.

V gene TRBV10-3 combines with J gene TRBJ2-1; perhaps D is TRBD1 or TRBD2 (5 bases each). Between the trimmed V and J ends, which lost 5 bases and 2 bases, there was a span of 13 bases. Germline assignment: CDR1 ENHRY and CDR2 SYGVKD. The CDR3 has 15 residues. CDR3 nucleotide sequence: TGTGCCATCAGTAGGGGCAGCGGTACCTACAATGAGCAGTTCTTC. Its translation: CAISRGSGTYNEQFF.

As to this clone: Germline is not matched at one junction end, which may reflect a read error. V and J are TRBV7-7 and TRBJ2-1; TRBD1 matches 9 bases. Germline assignment: CDR1 SSHAT and CDR2 FNYEAQ (reference sequence). CDR3 length: 13 amino acids. CDR3 in amino acids: CASSQGQGAEQFF. The CDR3 nucleotides are TGTGCTAGCAGCCAGGGACAGGGTGCTGAGCAGTTCTTC. Looking up the rest from reference TRBV7-7 and TRBJ2-1 gives the full variable domain: GAGVSQSPRYKVTKRGQDVTLRCDPISSHATLYWYQQALGQGPEFLTYFNYEAQPDKSGLPSDRFSAERPEGSISTLTIQRTEQRDSAMYRCASSQGQGAEQFFGPGTRLTVL.

The chain combines TRBV28 with TRBJ2-3; 9 bases fit TRBD2. V shed 1 base and J 7 bases; nucleotides not matched to a gene: 6. Per the germline V gene, CDR1 is MDHEN and CDR2 is SYDVKM. The CDR3 is made up of 15 amino acids. CDR3 protein: CASSLLRREGHTQYF. CDR3 in DNA: TGTGCCAGCAGTTTATTACGGCGGGAGGGCCATACGCAGTATTTT.

The chain combines TRBV7-2 with TRBJ2-1; the match to TRBD2 covers 11 bases. Germline CDR1 reads SGHTA; CDR2 reads FQGNSA. Unmatched junction bases numbered 1, after V lost 1 base and J lost 5 bases. The CDR3 sequence is 15 residues long. The CDR3: CASSLGLAGNNEQFF. The CDR3 region has the DNA TGTGCCAGCAGCTTAGGACTAGCGGGAAACAATGAGCAGTTCTTC.

The chain couples TRBV7-9 to TRBJ2-2; D might be TRBD2 (5 bases). Germline V gene sequence: CDR1 SEHNR, CDR2 FQNEAQ (reference sequence). Trimming left V 6 bases short and J 0 bases short, with 11 bases between. The length of the CDR3 is 15 residues. Here the CDR3 reads CASRPAASNTGELFF. The CDR3 region has the DNA TGTGCCAGCAGACCAGCGGCCTCGAACACCGGGGAGCTGTTTTTT.

The J gene is TRBJ2-5, the V gene TRBV19, with 9 bases fitting TRBD2. The CDR3 sequence is 14 residues long. The J segment lost 5 bases and the V segment lost 7 bases, leaving 8 bases of the junction unmatched. Germline V gives CDR1 LNHDA, CDR2 SQIVND (reference sequence). CDR3 region: CASIGGGAGETQYF. CDR3 coding DNA: TGTGCCAGTATTGGCGGGGGGGCCGGTGAGACCCAGTACTTC. Filled out from reference TRBV19 and TRBJ2-5, the complete variable domain reads DGGITQSPKYLFRKEGQNVTLSCEQNLNHDAMYWYRQDPGQGLRLIYYSQIVNDFQKGDIAEGYSVSREKKESFPLTVTSAQKNPTAFYLCASIGGGAGETQYFGPGTRLLVL.

This chain joins TRBV6-5 and TRBJ2-3; perhaps D is TRBD1 or TRBD2 (5 bases each). V dropped 5 bases and J dropped 5 bases, with 11 bases sitting between them. In germline, CDR1 is MNHEY, CDR2 SVGAGI. This CDR3 has 13 residues. CDR3 sequence: CASSRGTVDTQYF. CDR3 sequence (DNA): TGTGCCAGCAGTAGAGGGACGGTAGATACGCAGTATTTT.

The V gene is TRBV5-1, the J gene TRBJ1-4; TRBD1 agrees at 8 bases. The CDR3 has 15 amino acids. The V gene end was trimmed by 3 bases and the J gene end by 5 bases; junction bases not matched to a gene: 6. Germline V gene data show CDR1 as SGHRS and CDR2 as YFSETQ. The CDR3 sequence is CASSWQGASNEKLFF. For the CDR3, the DNA is TGCGCCAGCAGCTGGCAGGGGGCCTCGAATGAAAAACTGTTTTTT.

There are a few counts of this clone. The rearrangement uses TRBV12-2 and TRBJ1-3; the tabulated D call, TRBD1, remains unverified against the DNA. TRBV12-2 corresponds to a pseudogene. This CDR3 contains 20 residues. DNA of the CDR3: TGTGCAAGTCGCTGGGGGCAGGGTCTGGAAGGGGGAACCTCTGGAAACACCATATATTTT. It specifies CASRWGQGLEGGTSGNTIYF.

This rearrangement joins TRBV7-9 to TRBJ2-1; possible D gene TRBD2, 7 bases. Germline V gene lookup returns CDR1 SEHNR and CDR2 FQNEAQ (reference sequence). CDR3 length: 15 residues. Trimming removed 5 bases from V and 7 bases from J, with 18 bases in between. The CDR3 DNA is TGTGCCAGCAGCCCCAGGGGTAGCGGGCTAAATGAGCAGTTCTTC. It encodes CASSPRGSGLNEQFF.

This clone has only a few counts. V is TRBV9 and J is TRBJ2-2; no clear D gene. Germline CDR1 SGDLS, CDR2 YYNGEE. V was cut by 3 bases and J by 5 bases, with 8 bases left in between. The CDR3 sequence is 13 residues long. The CDR3 sequence: CASSEDWTGELFF. CDR3 coding DNA: TGTGCCAGCAGCGAGGATTGGACCGGGGAGCTGTTTTTT.

The rearrangement uses TRBV5-4 and TRBJ1-2; D not certain. Looked up from germline, CDR1 is SGHNT and CDR2 is YYREEE (reference sequence). V was trimmed by 2 bases and J by 4 bases, leaving 12 bases between them. The CDR3 runs 14 residues. The CDR3 DNA follows: TGTGCCAGCAGCTTATCAGGTGTGAGCTATGGCTACACCTTC. This codes for CASSLSGVSYGYTF.

This chain uses TRBV5-1 with TRBJ2-7; no clear D gene. Trimming removed 4 bases at V and 2 bases at J, with 10 bases between. CDR1 is SGHRS, CDR2 YFSETQ, per germline. The CDR3 is made up of 13 amino acids. CDR3 loop: CASSQKETYEQYF. The CDR3 nucleotides are TGCGCCAGCAGCCAGAAGGAGACCTACGAGCAGTACTTC.

This chain connects TRBV9 to TRBJ1-6; perhaps TRBD1 as D (5 bases). CDR1 is SGDLS and CDR2 is YYNGEE in the germline V gene. The V end lost 3 bases, the J end lost 12 bases, and 13 bases lay between the germline ends. This CDR3 is 13 amino acids long. The CDR3 DNA sequence: TGTGCCAGCAGCGGGGGACCGGGCGTACCCCTCCACTTT. It translates to CASSGGPGVPLHF. Drawing the rest from reference TRBV9 and TRBJ1-6, the complete variable domain is DSGVTQTPKHLITATGQRVTLRCSPRSGDLSVYWYQQSLDQGLQFLIQYYNGEERAKGNILERFSAQQFPDLHSELNLSSLELGDSALYFCASSGGPGVPLHFGNGTRLTVT.

This rearrangement joins TRBV5-1 to TRBJ1-1; no firm D call. There are 14 residues in the CDR3. V lost 0 bases, J lost 3 bases, and 9 bases lay in between. The germline gives CDR1 SGHRS, CDR2 YFSETQ. CDR3 protein: CASSLESGYTEAFF. The CDR3, as DNA: TGCGCCAGCAGCTTGGAGAGTGGGTACACTGAAGCTTTCTTT.

This clone was seen a single time. This chain joins TRBV5-1 and TRBJ2-2, with D hard to call. The V and J ends lost 0 bases and 5 bases respectively, with 11 bases between them. The CDR3 is 15 amino acids. Germline CDR1 reads SGHRS; CDR2 reads YFSETQ. The CDR3 region is CASSLVRPNTGELFF. The CDR3 DNA is TGCGCCAGCAGCTTGGTACGGCCCAATACCGGGGAGCTGTTTTTT. Looking up the rest from reference TRBV5-1 and TRBJ2-2 gives the full variable domain: KAGVTQTPRYLIKTRGQQVTLSCSPISGHRSVSWYQQTPGQGLQFLFEYFSETQRNKGNFPGRFSGRQFSNSRSEMNVSTLELGDSALYLCASSLVRPNTGELFFGEGSRLTVL.